Listed below are T cell receptor beta chains from one sample, sequenced in a study of T cell repertoires in cytomegalovirus infection. Each CDR3 protein gets one entry after TCRdb re-called the reads with MiXCR. Of around 450,000 distinct CDR3 sequences in the sample, approximately 32% were seen once. Sequencing was done on a sample of PBMCs. These receptors were collected from a human donor in good health (CMV status not recorded). Some clones in this sample may be carry-over from other donors' samples. The CDR3 runs from the conserved cysteine through the conserved F or W.

v_call	j_call	cdr3_aa
TRBV19	TRBJ1-3	CASSILDRAASGNTIYF
TRBV20-1	TRBJ1-2	CSAPARLDYGYTF
TRBV19	TRBJ1-2	CASHRGTANYGYTF
TRBV2	TRBJ1-3	CASRSLSGNTIYF
TRBV12-3/TRBV12-4	TRBJ2-1	CASSFSRGSSYNEQFF
TRBV2	TRBJ2-7	CASSVSPSGYEQYF
TRBV20-1	TRBJ1-2	CSAKFGYTF
TRBV4-2	TRBJ1-1	CASSPSGQGETEAFF
TRBV19	TRBJ1-1	CANLGRGMNTEAFF
TRBV10-3	TRBJ2-5	CAISEGLETQYF
TRBV11-3	TRBJ1-5	CASNYSNQPQHF
TRBV20-1	TRBJ2-3	CSARRSRLAGGQGYDTQYF
TRBV7-6	TRBJ1-1	CASSLDSLEAFF
TRBV7-2	TRBJ2-3	CASSLTRQSDTQYF
TRBV6-2/TRBV6-3	TRBJ1-2	CASTIGTDGWGYTF